Below, 5 T cell receptor beta chains from the same sample are listed, as sequenced in a study of shared clonotypes between healthy human individuals. The repertoire was sequenced with immunoSEQ multiplex PCR; TCRdb's copy has only in-frame clones and lacks some. The sample comprises 150,000 to 200,000 clones, 85% to 95% of which are singletons, and roughly 0.07% rests with the top ten. The sample was naive CD4+ T cells sorted from blood. The subset was: CD45RA+ positively selected. The receptors originated from a woman in her 30s in good health.

Note on this clone: The junction differs from germline at one of its ends, possibly a read error. The V gene is TRBV6-4, the J gene TRBJ1-4, with D possibly matching TRBD1 (5 bases). There are 13 residues in the CDR3. CDR1 is MRHNA, CDR2 SNTAGT, per germline. This chain's CDR3 is CAGRTGGNEKLFF. The CDR3 region has the DNA TGTGCCGGCAGGACTGGGGGGAATGAAAAACTGTTTTTT.

The rearrangement uses TRBV7-2 and TRBJ1-5; D is uncertain. Looked up from germline, CDR1 is SGHTA and CDR2 is FQGNSA. Trimming stripped 3 bases from V and 5 bases from J, with 5 bases between. The length of the CDR3 is 12 residues. The CDR3 sequence: CASSFQDQPQHF. DNA of the CDR3: TGTGCCAGCAGCTTTCAGGATCAGCCCCAGCATTTT.

This chain joins TRBV19 and TRBJ1-1, with D unresolved. V lost 3 bases and J 7 bases, leaving 9 bases between the germline ends. This CDR3 is built from 12 residues. Germline assignment: CDR1 LNHDA and CDR2 SQIVND (reference sequence). The CDR3 sequence is CASSIFPGEAFF. In DNA, the CDR3 is TGTGCCAGTAGTATTTTTCCCGGTGAAGCTTTCTTT.

V and J are TRBV2 and TRBJ2-7; 12 nucleotides align to TRBD2. The V gene's germline CDR1 is SNHLY and CDR2 FYNNEI. V was clipped by 6 bases and J by 6 bases; unmatched bases: 9. The CDR3 extends over 15 amino acids. The CDR3, as DNA: TGTGCCAGCAGCTCTCTAGCGGGAGGGCGTCGCGAGCAGTACTTC. It yields the protein CASSSLAGGRREQYF.

The rearrangement joins TRBV19 to TRBJ1-6, with a weak D call TRBD1 (5 bases). The CDR3 has 13 residues. Trimming took off 6 bases at V and 5 bases at J, with 8 bases between the two ends. The germline gives CDR1 LNHDA, CDR2 SQIVND (reference sequence). The CDR3 loop is CASRVGHNSPLHF. The CDR3 nucleotides are TGTGCCAGTAGAGTGGGACATAATTCACCCCTCCACTTT.